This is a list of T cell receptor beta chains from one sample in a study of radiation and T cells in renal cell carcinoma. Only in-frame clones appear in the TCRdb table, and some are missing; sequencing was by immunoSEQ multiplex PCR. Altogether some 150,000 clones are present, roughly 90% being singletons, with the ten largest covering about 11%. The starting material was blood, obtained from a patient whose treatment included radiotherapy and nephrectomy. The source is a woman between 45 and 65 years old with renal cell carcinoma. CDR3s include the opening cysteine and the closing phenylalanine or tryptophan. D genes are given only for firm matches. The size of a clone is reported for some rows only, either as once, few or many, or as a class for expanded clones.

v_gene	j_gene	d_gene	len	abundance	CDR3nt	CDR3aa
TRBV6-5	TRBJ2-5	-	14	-	TGTGCCAGCAGTTACTCTGGGACTGGTGGGACCCAGTACTTC	CASSYSGTGGTQYF
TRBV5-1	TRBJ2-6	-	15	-	TGCGCCAGCAGCTTGACGGTAAATGGGGCCAACGTCCTGACTTTC	CASSLTVNGANVLTF
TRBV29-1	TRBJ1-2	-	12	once	TGCAGCGTTGAGTCAGCTAACTATGGCTACACCTTC	CSVESANYGYTF
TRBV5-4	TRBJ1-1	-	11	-	TGTGCCAGCATCCAGGGGACTGAAGCTTTCTTT	CASIQGTEAFF
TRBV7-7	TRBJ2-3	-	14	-	TGTGCTAGCAGCTCGGGTAGGAGCACAGATACGCAGTATTTT	CASSSGRSTDTQYF
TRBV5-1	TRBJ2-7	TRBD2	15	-	TGCGCCAGCAGCTTGGATAGCGGGGAGGTCTACGAGCAGTACTTC	CASSLDSGEVYEQYF
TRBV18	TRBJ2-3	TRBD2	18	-	TGTGCCAGCTCACTTTCCACACTAGCGGGGACTAGCACAGATACGCAGTATTTT	CASSLSTLAGTSTDTQYF
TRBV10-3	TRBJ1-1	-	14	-	TGTGCCATCAGTGAGGGGGGTATGAACACTGAAGCTTTCTTT	CAISEGGMNTEAFF
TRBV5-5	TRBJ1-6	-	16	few	TGTGCCAGCCGATCGACAACAGGGAGCGGTGATTCACCCCTCCACTTT	CASRSTTGSGDSPLHF
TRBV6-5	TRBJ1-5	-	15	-	TGTGCCAGCACCCCCTACGCTTCCAGCAATCAGCCCCAGCATTTT	CASTPYASSNQPQHF
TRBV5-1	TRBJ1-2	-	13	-	TGCGCCAGCAGCGTCCGGGACACCTATGGCTACACCTTC	CASSVRDTYGYTF
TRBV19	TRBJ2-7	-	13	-	TGTGCCAGTAGTAGGGGGGCCAACTACGAGCAGTACTTC	CASSRGANYEQYF
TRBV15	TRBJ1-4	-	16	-	TGTGCCACCAGCAGAGATATCGGCAGGGCTAATGAAAAACTGTTTTTT	CATSRDIGRANEKLFF